Detailed here is one TCR beta chain. Its matching antigen is unknown. This specimen comes from a study of T cell responses to AZD1222 COVID-19 vaccine. The data were produced by immunoSEQ multiplex PCR, yet TCRdb's version contains in-frame clones alone and is incomplete. Of about 150,000 clones in the sample, 90% to 95% were seen once. Study-wide results and caveats: In all cases, repertoires were sampled only after the peak T cell response. Donors in the cohort were predominantly white British and more often female, and clonal diversity was possibly underestimated. Spike-specific TCR breadth and depth grew following two AZD1222 doses.

Per the germline V gene, CDR1 is SGHDT and CDR2 is YYEEEE. The CDR3 totals 14 residues. The V end lost 4 bases, the J end lost 2 bases, and 12 bases lay between the germline ends. This clonotype was sampled from an adult in good health. The chain uses TRBV5-6 and TRBJ1-2; D gene ambiguous. Sequences were derived from peripheral blood, sampled on day 0 of AZD1222 vaccination. The CDR3 DNA follows: TGTGCCAGCAGCCCGGGAGTCATAAACTATGGCTACACCTTC. It codes for CASSPGVINYGYTF.